The 30 T cell receptor beta chains in this list originate from one sample, sequenced in a study of T-cell memory formation after mild COVID-19. TCRdb ran MiXCR on the 5' RACE reads and lists one entry per CDR3 protein. Of hundreds of thousands of distinct CDR3 sequences listed, over 15% are singletons. The source material was PBMCs or a T cell subset sorted from them (not recorded which). These receptor sequences come from a man between 18 and 29 years old who had mild COVID-19 (a few samples of this study predate the infection). Cell type and time point are not known.

The V and J genes are TRBV12-3 or TRBV12-4 and TRBJ1-6; D possibly corresponds to TRBD1 (5 bases). The V and J ends lost 5 bases and 10 bases respectively, with 15 bases between them. This CDR3 has 14 amino acids. The CDR3 region is CASSPGNRVSPLHF. CDR3 DNA: TGTGCCAGCAGTCCAGGGAACAGAGTGTCACCCCTCCACTTT.

This chain uses TRBV7-3 with TRBJ2-1; perhaps TRBD1 as D (5 bases). Germline V gives CDR1 SGHTA, CDR2 FQGTGA. This CDR3 spans 16 amino acids. Trimming shortened V by 0 bases and J by 2 bases, and 11 bases separated the two germline ends. CDR3 loop: CASSLTPGLAYNEQFF. CDR3 bases: TGTGCCAGCAGCTTAACGCCAGGGTTGGCCTACAATGAGCAGTTCTTC.

This clonotype was picked up a small number of times. The rearrangement uses TRBV6-5 and TRBJ1-3; D uncertain. Trimming removed 4 bases at V and 0 bases at J, with 7 bases between. The CDR3 has 14 residues. Germline V lookup: CDR1 MNHEY, CDR2 SVGAGI. The CDR3 DNA follows: TGTGCCAGCAGTTTTCTCCACTCTGGAAACACCATATATTTT. Translating it yields CASSFLHSGNTIYF.

The chain joins TRBV7-2 to TRBJ2-3; D ambiguous. The CDR3 spans 16 residues. Trimming shortened V by 5 bases and J by 1 base, and 16 bases separated the two germline ends. Germline V gives CDR1 SGHTA, CDR2 FQGNSA. The CDR3 spells CASSQQATPGTDTQYF. For the CDR3, the DNA is TGTGCCAGCAGCCAGCAGGCCACTCCAGGCACAGATACGCAGTATTTT. The whole variable domain, remainder taken from reference TRBV7-2 and TRBJ2-3, is GAGVSQSPSNKVTEKGKDVELRCDPISGHTALYWYRQSLGQGLEFLIYFQGNSAPDKSGLPSDRFSAERTGGSVSTLTIQRTQQEDSAVYLCASSQQATPGTDTQYFGPGTRLTVL.

V is TRBV12-3 or TRBV12-4 and J is TRBJ2-6; D gene ambiguous. Trimming took off 7 bases at V and 1 base at J, with 11 bases between the two ends. The CDR3 is made up of 15 amino acids. The CDR3 protein is CASTPLGSGANVLTF. DNA for the CDR3: TGTGCCAGCACCCCCCTGGGGTCTGGGGCCAACGTCCTGACTTTC.

The chain employs TRBV20-1 and TRBJ1-1; the D is unclear. CDR1 DFQATT and CDR2 SNEGSKA come from the germline V gene (reference sequence). The CDR3 runs 12 residues. V was cut by 3 bases and J by 4 bases, with 9 bases left in between. The CDR3: CSARYSFTEAFF. CDR3 nucleotide sequence: TGCAGTGCTAGGTACAGCTTCACTGAAGCTTTCTTT.

This clonotype showed up just once. It may be a read error: a sequence one base away is much more abundant. The rearrangement uses TRBV7-2 and TRBJ2-1, with TRBD1 as a possible D gene (5 bases). CDR1 and CDR2 (germline): SGHTA, FQGNSA. The CDR3 runs to 14 residues. V lost 0 bases and J 4 bases, leaving 7 bases between the germline ends. The CDR3 coding sequence is TGTGCCAGCAGCTTAGCGGGGCGTTACAATGAGCAGTTCTTC. It specifies CASSLAGRYNEQFF. The whole variable domain, filled in from reference TRBV7-2 and TRBJ2-1, reads GAGVSQSPSNKVTEKGKDVELRCDPISGHTALYWYRQSLGQGLEFLIYFQGNSAPDKSGLPSDRFSAERTGGSVSTLTIQRTQQEDSAVYLCASSLAGRYNEQFFGPGTRLTVL.

The chain carries TRBV29-1 and TRBJ2-5, with D possibly TRBD2 on 6 matching bases. Germline V gene sequence: CDR1 SQVTM, CDR2 ANQGSEA. V was trimmed by 5 bases and J by 7 bases, leaving 20 bases between them. The CDR3 runs 14 residues. CDR3 sequence reads: CSVWRDQDSGTQYF. For the CDR3, the DNA is TGCAGCGTTTGGAGGGACCAGGATTCGGGGACCCAGTACTTC.

This clonotype was counted ten times or more. V gene TRBV5-1 combines with J gene TRBJ1-1; D not resolved. The CDR3 covers 15 residues. CDR1 is SGHRS, CDR2 YFSETQ, per germline. The V end was cut by 0 bases, the J end by 0 bases, with 9 bases between. The CDR3 sequence: CASSLGHSMNTEAFF. The CDR3 bases are TGCGCCAGCAGCTTGGGACACTCCATGAACACTGAAGCTTTCTTT.

This clonotype showed up just a few times. J is TRBJ1-1 and V is TRBV6-5; no firm D call. V lost 2 bases to trimming and J lost 1 base, with 5 bases between them. There are 13 residues in the CDR3. Germline V gene data show CDR1 as MNHEY and CDR2 as SVGAGI. The CDR3 protein is CASSYAENTEAFF. CDR3 coding DNA: TGTGCCAGCAGTTACGCAGAGAACACTGAAGCTTTCTTT.

This clonotype showed up just a few times. The genes are TRBV6-2 or TRBV6-3 and TRBJ1-3; D is undetermined. This CDR3 is built from 15 residues. V lost 8 bases, J lost 2 bases, and 16 bases lay in between. Germline V gives CDR1 MNHEY, CDR2 SVGEGT. In DNA, the CDR3 is TGTGCCAGCCGAAAGGACTTTCTTGCTGGAAACACCATATATTTT. Translation: CASRKDFLAGNTIYF.

Judged by abundance, this clonotype is medium-sized. This sequence joins TRBV14 and TRBJ2-7; D call uncertain. The CDR3 runs to 12 residues. Germline V lookup: CDR1 SGHDN, CDR2 FVKESK. V shed 3 bases and J shed 0 bases, with 3 bases lying between them. The CDR3: CASSHSSYEQYV. The CDR3 DNA reads TGTGCCAGCAGCCATAGCTCCTACGAGCAGTACGTC.

The chain carries TRBV5-1 and TRBJ1-5, with a possible D match to TRBD1 (5 bases). The V gene lost 5 bases and the J gene lost 0 bases, with 12 bases spanning the gap. CDR3 size: 15 residues. Germline CDR1 and CDR2: SGHRS and YFSETQ. The CDR3 here is CASSSGPGSNQPQHF. CDR3 sequence (DNA): TGCGCCAGCAGTTCGGGACCCGGTAGCAATCAGCCCCAGCATTTT.

The CDR3 loop is CSARSLSVAGYGYTF. CDR3 bases: TGCAGTGCTAGAAGCCTCTCGGTTGCAGGATATGGCTACACCTTC. This rearrangement joins TRBV20-1 to TRBJ1-2; D is ambiguous. V lost 2 bases to trimming and J lost 5 bases, with 18 bases between them. The germline CDR1 and CDR2 sequences are DFQATT and SNEGSKA (reference sequence). The CDR3 totals 15 residues.

This rearrangement joins TRBV11-3 to TRBJ2-5, with 12 bases identical to TRBD2. The J segment lost 5 bases and the V segment lost 4 bases, leaving 8 bases of the junction unmatched. The CDR3 totals 16 residues. Looked up from germline, CDR1 is SGHNT and CDR2 is YENEEA. CDR3 sequence (DNA): TGTGCCAGCAGCTCGACCCTAGCGGGGGGGCGGGAGACCCAGTACTTC. Its translation: CASSSTLAGGRETQYF.

This clonotype has just a few counts. The J gene is TRBJ2-7, the V gene TRBV7-8; 9 bases match TRBD1. The trim removed 5 bases at V and 4 bases at J, leaving 12 bases unmatched. Germline lookup yields CDR1 SGHVS and CDR2 FQNEAQ. The CDR3 is 16 residues long. CDR3 sequence (DNA): TGTGCCAGCAGCCTCCGGGCCGGGACAGGGAAGTACGAGCAGTACTTC. It codes for CASSLRAGTGKYEQYF.

The V call is TRBV7-8, the J call TRBJ2-2; no clear D. Germline CDR1 and CDR2: SGHVS and FQNEAQ. This CDR3 spans 16 amino acids. With 5 bases removed from V and 4 bases from J, the gap between germline ends came to 17 bases. As DNA, the CDR3 is TGTGCCAGCAGCCCGCCCGCGGACCCCGTCACCGGGGAGCTGTTTTTT. As protein: CASSPPADPVTGELFF.

This chain links TRBV15 with TRBJ2-7, with 8 positions matching TRBD1. There are 16 residues in the CDR3. Trimming took 0 bases from V and 0 from J; bases not matched to a gene: 4. Per the germline V gene, CDR1 is LNHNV and CDR2 is YYDKDF (reference sequence). The DNA of the CDR3 is TGTGCCACCAGCAGAGATAGAGGACAGGGCTCCTACGAGCAGTACTTC. Amino acids: CATSRDRGQGSYEQYF.

This clonotype was counted a few times. The rearrangement uses TRBV9 and TRBJ1-1; the match to TRBD1 covers 7 bases. The CDR3 spans 19 residues. Germline loops: CDR1 SGDLS, CDR2 YYNGEE. Unmatched junction bases numbered 21, after V lost 3 bases and J lost 4 bases. CDR3 sequence (DNA): TGTGCCAGCAGCGATAGTAGCTTCGACAGGGAGGGGATTGGCACTGAAGCTTTCTTT. Protein product: CASSDSSFDREGIGTEAFF.

This clonotype was counted between two and nine times. This chain joins TRBV4-1 and TRBJ1-2; 8 positions match TRBD1. Germline assignment: CDR1 MGHRA and CDR2 YSYEKL. Trimming removed 3 bases from V and 1 base from J; junction bases left unmatched: 7. The CDR3 consists of 16 residues. The CDR3 DNA follows: TGCGCCAGCAGCCAGAAGGGACAGGACGTTAACTATGGCTACACCTTC. Its translation is CASSQKGQDVNYGYTF.

The table lists this clonotype with a few counts. J is TRBJ2-3 and V is TRBV2, with D uncertain. The CDR3 covers 13 residues. Trimming took 4 bases from V and 6 from J, leaving 11 bases between them. CDR1 SNHLY and CDR2 FYNNEI come from the germline V gene. This CDR3 reads CASSGTYSDTQYF. The CDR3 DNA is TGTGCCAGCAGTGGAACCTACAGTGATACGCAGTATTTT.

The chain employs TRBV4-3 and TRBJ1-5; D may be TRBD1 (5 bases). The V end lost 3 bases, the J end lost 5 bases, and 20 bases lay between the germline ends. Germline CDR1 LGHNA, CDR2 YSLEER. The CDR3 covers 17 residues. The CDR3 protein is CASSQGRIEGYDQPQHF. The CDR3, as DNA: TGCGCCAGCAGCCAGGGTCGGATTGAGGGGTATGATCAGCCCCAGCATTTT.

Only a few counts were recorded for this clonotype. The chain is built from TRBV6-2 or TRBV6-3 and TRBJ2-1; 7 nucleotides align to TRBD2. Looked up from germline, CDR1 is MNHEY and CDR2 is SVGEGT. This CDR3 is 15 amino acids long. V gave up 8 bases and J gave up 5 bases; unmatched junction bases: 12. For the CDR3, the DNA is TGTGCCAGCGGGTACCACCGGGCGGGGGACAATGAGCAGTTCTTC. Amino acids: CASGYHRAGDNEQFF.

The chain is built from TRBV3-1 and TRBJ2-7; D is possibly TRBD1 or TRBD2 (5 bases each). The V end lost 0 bases, the J end lost 6 bases, and 9 bases lay between the germline ends. Germline V gene lookup returns CDR1 LGHDT and CDR2 YNNKEL (reference sequence). The CDR3 loop spans 13 amino acids. The CDR3 loop reads CASSQEGPLEQYF. As DNA, the CDR3 is TGTGCCAGCAGCCAAGAGGGACCCCTCGAGCAGTACTTC.

The V gene is TRBV28, the J gene TRBJ1-1; the D is unclear. In germline, CDR1 is MDHEN, CDR2 SYDVKM. CDR3 size: 15 residues. Trimming shortened V by 2 bases and J by 0 bases, and 10 bases separated the two germline ends. CDR3 sequence reads: CASSLRRRVNTEAFF. CDR3 in DNA: TGTGCCAGCAGTTTACGCCGCCGGGTGAACACTGAAGCTTTCTTT.

This clonotype occurred a few times. The chain carries TRBV7-3 and TRBJ2-5, with 9 bases fitting TRBD1. The CDR3 spans 13 residues. Germline V gene sequence: CDR1 SGHTA, CDR2 FQGTGA. V shed 5 bases and J 5 bases; nucleotides not matched to a gene: 3. The CDR3 reads CASSQGQGETQYF. The CDR3 DNA reads TGTGCCAGCAGCCAGGGACAGGGTGAGACCCAGTACTTC.

The V gene is TRBV7-9, the J gene TRBJ2-1, with 8 bases aligning to TRBD2. Trimming took 3 bases from V and 2 from J; bases not matched to a gene: 6. Germline CDR1 is SEHNR and CDR2 is FQNEAQ (reference sequence). The CDR3 contains 16 residues. Here the CDR3 reads CASSFESGGPYNEQFF. The CDR3 DNA reads as TGTGCCAGCAGCTTCGAAAGCGGGGGCCCCTACAATGAGCAGTTCTTC.

The gene calls are TRBV10-3 and TRBJ2-7; D call uncertain. Per the germline V gene, CDR1 is ENHRY and CDR2 is SYGVKD. The CDR3 runs 14 residues. Trimming shortened V by 2 bases and J by 4 bases, and 12 bases separated the two germline ends. The CDR3 DNA reads TGTGCCATCAGTGAGGGGTGGTTCCAGTACGAGCAGTACGTC. Translating gives CAISEGWFQYEQYV.

The chain links TRBV12-3 or TRBV12-4 to TRBJ1-4; 10 bases align to TRBD1. V lost 6 bases to trimming and J lost 5 bases; unmatched junction nucleotides: 3. The CDR3 spans 14 residues. CDR3: CASRTDRGNEKLFF. The CDR3 coding sequence is TGTGCCAGCAGAACGGACAGGGGGAATGAAAAACTGTTTTTT.

The chain couples TRBV5-1 to TRBJ2-3, with 8 bases lining up with TRBD2. V was pared by 3 bases and J by 6 bases, with 6 bases of the junction left unmatched. The CDR3 is 14 amino acids. From germline, CDR1 is SGHRS and CDR2 YFSETQ. The CDR3 loop reads CASSWGTSSDTQYF. The CDR3 DNA reads TGCGCCAGCAGCTGGGGGACTAGTTCCGATACGCAGTATTTT. Based on the CDR3 plus reference TRBV5-1 and TRBJ2-3, the full variable domain is KAGVTQTPRYLIKTRGQQVTLSCSPISGHRSVSWYQQTPGQGLQFLFEYFSETQRNKGNFPGRFSGRQFSNSRSEMNVSTLELGDSALYLCASSWGTSSDTQYFGPGTRLTVL.